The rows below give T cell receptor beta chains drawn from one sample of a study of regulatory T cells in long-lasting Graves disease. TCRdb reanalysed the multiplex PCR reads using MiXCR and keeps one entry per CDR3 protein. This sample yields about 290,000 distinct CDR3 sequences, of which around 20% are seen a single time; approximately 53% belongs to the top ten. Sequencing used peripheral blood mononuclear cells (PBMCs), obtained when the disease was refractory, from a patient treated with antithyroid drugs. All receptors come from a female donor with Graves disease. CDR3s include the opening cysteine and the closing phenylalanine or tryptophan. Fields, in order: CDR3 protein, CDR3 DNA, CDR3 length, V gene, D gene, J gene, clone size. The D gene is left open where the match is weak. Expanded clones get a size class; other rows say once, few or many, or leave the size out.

CDR3aa: CAGTAGRESGELFF; CDR3nt: TGTGCCGGCACCGCAGGGAGGGAGTCCGGGGAGCTGTTTTTT; len: 14; v_gene: TRBV27; d_gene: TRBD2; j_gene: TRBJ2-2; abundance: .
CDR3aa: CASSIGLAGGLQGGELFF; CDR3nt: TGTGCCAGCAGTATAGGACTAGCGGGAGGGCTCCAAGGCGGGGAGCTGTTTTTT; len: 18; v_gene: TRBV7-2; d_gene: TRBD2; j_gene: TRBJ2-2; abundance: .
CDR3aa: CASSSTGRNTGELFF; CDR3nt: TGTGCCAGCAGTTCGACAGGGAGGAACACCGGGGAGCTGTTTTTT; len: 15; v_gene: TRBV6-5; d_gene: TRBD1; j_gene: TRBJ2-2; abundance: few
CDR3aa: CASSQVRGTWDETQYF; CDR3nt: TGTGCCAGCAGCCAAGTCCGAGGGACTTGGGACGAGACCCAGTACTTC; len: 16; v_gene: TRBV3-1; d_gene: .; j_gene: TRBJ2-5; abundance: many
CDR3aa: CASALLAGPTGELFF; CDR3nt: TGTGCCAGCGCGTTACTAGCGGGTCCCACCGGGGAGCTGTTTTTT; len: 15; v_gene: TRBV7-3; d_gene: TRBD2; j_gene: TRBJ2-2; abundance: .
CDR3aa: CASSQLAGIVGRSYNEQFF; CDR3nt: TGTGCCAGCAGCCAACTAGCGGGAATAGTCGGACGCTCCTACAATGAGCAGTTCTTC; len: 19; v_gene: TRBV4-2; d_gene: TRBD2; j_gene: TRBJ2-1; abundance: .
CDR3aa: CASGFPGKEGTIYF; CDR3nt: TGTGCTAGTGGTTTCCCCGGGAAGGAGGGCACCATATATTTT; len: 14; v_gene: TRBV12-5; d_gene: .; j_gene: TRBJ1-3; abundance: few
CDR3aa: CASRQTYGYTF; CDR3nt: TGCGCCTCGCGACAGACCTATGGCTACACCTTC; len: 11; v_gene: TRBV10-3; d_gene: .; j_gene: TRBJ1-2; abundance: few
CDR3aa: CASSLAGGGARQETQYF; CDR3nt: TGTGCCAGCAGTTTAGCGGGGGGGGGCGCACGGCAAGAGACCCAGTACTTC; len: 17; v_gene: TRBV12-3/TRBV12-4; d_gene: .; j_gene: TRBJ2-5; abundance: .
CDR3aa: CSARSSGGRMGEQYF; CDR3nt: TGCAGTGCTAGATCATCGGGGGGGCGCATGGGCGAGCAGTACTTC; len: 15; v_gene: TRBV20-1; d_gene: TRBD2; j_gene: TRBJ2-7; abundance: few
CDR3aa: CASSPTGPADTQYF; CDR3nt: TGTGCCAGCAGCCCAACAGGGCCGGCAGATACGCAGTATTTT; len: 14; v_gene: TRBV7-8; d_gene: .; j_gene: TRBJ2-3; abundance: .
CDR3aa: CASSASLTGELFF; CDR3nt: TGCGCCAGCAGTGCTAGCTTGACCGGGGAGCTGTTTTTT; len: 13; v_gene: TRBV10-1; d_gene: .; j_gene: TRBJ2-2; abundance: .
CDR3aa: CASSLDGPGLIEQYF; CDR3nt: TGTGCCAGCAGCTTAGATGGCCCTGGGCTAATCGAGCAGTACTTC; len: 15; v_gene: TRBV11-2; d_gene: .; j_gene: TRBJ2-7; abundance: .
CDR3aa: CASSPGDRTYEQYF; CDR3nt: TGTGCCAGCAGCCCCGGGGACAGGACCTACGAGCAGTACTTC; len: 14; v_gene: TRBV6-1; d_gene: TRBD1; j_gene: TRBJ2-7; abundance: .
CDR3aa: CASTDRGTAHNQPQHF; CDR3nt: TGTGCCAGCACTGACAGAGGGACAGCTCACAATCAGCCCCAGCATTTT; len: 16; v_gene: TRBV6-1; d_gene: TRBD1; j_gene: TRBJ1-5; abundance: many
CDR3aa: CSATIYEQFF; CDR3nt: TGCAGTGCCACGATCTATGAGCAGTTCTTC; len: 10; v_gene: TRBV20-1; d_gene: .; j_gene: TRBJ2-1; abundance: few
CDR3aa: CASMLTGGQPQHF; CDR3nt: TGTGCCAGCATGCTGACAGGAGGTCAGCCCCAGCATTTT; len: 13; v_gene: TRBV12-3/TRBV12-4; d_gene: .; j_gene: TRBJ1-5; abundance: many
CDR3aa: CAWSVGGGEQFF; CDR3nt: TGTGCCTGGAGTGTGGGGGGAGGTGAGCAGTTCTTC; len: 12; v_gene: TRBV30; d_gene: .; j_gene: TRBJ2-1; abundance: once
CDR3aa: CASSQPGVKNEKLFF; CDR3nt: TGTGCCAGCAGCCAGCCGGGTGTGAAAAATGAAAAACTGTTTTTT; len: 15; v_gene: TRBV7-9; d_gene: .; j_gene: TRBJ1-4; abundance: .
CDR3aa: CASSLDLQPGELFF; CDR3nt: TGCGCCAGCAGCTTGGACCTCCAACCCGGGGAGCTGTTTTTT; len: 14; v_gene: TRBV5-1; d_gene: .; j_gene: TRBJ2-2; abundance: few
CDR3aa: CASSGFEQYF; CDR3nt: TGTGCCAGCAGTGGATTCGAACAGTACTTC; len: 10; v_gene: TRBV2; d_gene: .; j_gene: TRBJ2-7; abundance: many
CDR3aa: CASSHLWRDMNTEAFF; CDR3nt: TGTGCCAGCAGCCACCTCTGGCGGGATATGAACACTGAAGCTTTCTTT; len: 16; v_gene: TRBV11-2; d_gene: .; j_gene: TRBJ1-1; abundance: many
CDR3aa: CASSLMSGGSLPDTQYF; CDR3nt: TGTGCCAGCAGCTTAATGTCTGGGGGTAGCCTCCCAGATACGCAGTATTTT; len: 17; v_gene: TRBV7-2; d_gene: .; j_gene: TRBJ2-3; abundance: many
CDR3aa: CASSLRRDRGETQYF; CDR3nt: TGTGCCAGCAGCTTACGTAGAGACAGAGGAGAGACCCAGTACTTC; len: 15; v_gene: TRBV7-2; d_gene: .; j_gene: TRBJ2-5; abundance: few